What follows are 10 T cell receptor beta chains derived from one specimen sequenced in a study of blood T cells in healthy people across ages. A sample-barcoded 5' primer and a J-beta primer mix were used in a second PCR of roughly 6 to 11 cycles. MiXCR was run by TCRdb on the 5' RACE reads, yielding one entry per CDR3 protein. The table lists around 1,500,000 distinct CDR3 sequences, roughly 40% of them singletons. Sequencing was performed on blood. Receptors originate from a woman between 18 and 30 years old in good health.

This clonotype appeared a few times. This rearrangement joins TRBV11-1 to TRBJ2-7; 11 bases line up with TRBD2. CDR3 length: 18 amino acids. Germline-derived CDR1 and CDR2 are SGHAT and FQDESV (reference sequence). The V and J ends lost 8 bases and 3 bases, in that order; junction bases with no gene match: 18. The CDR3: CASSIRDLASGRFYEQYF. CDR3 coding DNA: TGTGCCAGCTCCATCCGCGACTTGGCTAGCGGGAGGTTCTACGAGCAGTACTTC.

The rearrangement links TRBV12-3 or TRBV12-4 to TRBJ2-1, with a possible D match to TRBD2 (5 bases). The CDR3 has 15 residues. Trimming removed 3 bases at V and 2 bases at J, with 11 bases between. CDR3 bases: TGTGCCAGCAGTTTTCTCAGCGGAACCTACAATGAGCAGTTCTTC. This gives the protein CASSFLSGTYNEQFF.

In this sample, this clonotype turned up a few times. V and J are TRBV20-1 and TRBJ1-2; 8 positions agree with TRBD1. V was clipped by 5 bases and J by 3 bases; unmatched bases: 5. The CDR3 runs 13 residues. Looked up from germline, CDR1 is DFQATT and CDR2 is SNEGSKA (reference sequence). The DNA of the CDR3 is TGCAGTGCTCCGACAGGGGACGACTATGGCTACACCTTC. The encoded protein is CSAPTGDDYGYTF.

This clonotype turned up a few times. The V and J genes are TRBV12-3 or TRBV12-4 and TRBJ1-1; 9 nucleotides align to TRBD1. There are 13 residues in the CDR3. V shed 6 bases, J shed 5 bases, and the junction held 4 bases outside the gene matches. CDR3 protein: CASRGQGWTEAFF. CDR3 coding DNA: TGTGCCAGCAGGGGACAGGGCTGGACTGAAGCTTTCTTT.

This chain links TRBV21-1 with TRBJ1-1. TRBV21-1 is tagged as a pseudogene. This CDR3 spans 15 amino acids. The CDR3: CASREMGVLNTEAFF. The DNA of the CDR3 is TGTGCCAGCAGGGAAATGGGAGTCCTGAACACTGAAGCTTTCTTT.

The chain recombines TRBV6-1 with TRBJ2-7; 12 nucleotides match TRBD1. The CDR3 has 15 amino acids. From germline, CDR1 is MNHNS and CDR2 SASEGT. After removal of 5 bases from V and 4 bases from J, the junction contained 6 bases not matched to a gene. CDR3 nucleotide sequence: TGTGCCAGCAGTAGAGGGGGACAGGGGGCTTACGAGCAGTACTTC. Encoded protein: CASSRGGQGAYEQYF.

This sequence joins TRBV12-3 or TRBV12-4 and TRBJ2-3, with unresolved D. Trimming pared 7 bases from V and 1 base from J, leaving 6 bases between. This CDR3 comprises 12 residues. CDR3 coding DNA: TGTGCCAGCAAGTTGCGCACAGATACGCAGTATTTT. This sequence encodes CASKLRTDTQYF.

Many counts were recorded for this clonotype. The chain recombines TRBV27 with TRBJ2-1; D is possibly TRBD2 (6 bases). The germline V gene encodes CDR1 MNHEY and CDR2 SMNVEV (reference sequence). The CDR3 spans 15 residues. The germline V and J ends were trimmed by 5 bases and 9 bases, with 20 bases remaining between them. CDR3 protein: CASSDRDWGGGEQFF. For the CDR3, the DNA is TGTGCCAGCAGTGACCGGGACTGGGGTGGTGGTGAGCAGTTCTTC.

The chain recombines TRBV27 with TRBJ2-7; 9 positions agree with TRBD1. There are 14 residues in the CDR3. V lost 8 bases to trimming and J lost 5 bases; unmatched junction nucleotides: 10. Germline CDR1 reads MNHEY; CDR2 reads SMNVEV (reference sequence). The DNA of the CDR3 is TGTGCCAGCGCCTATGGGACAGGGTTTCACGAGCAGTACTTC. Its translation is CASAYGTGFHEQYF.

The chain recombines TRBV20-1 with TRBJ2-7; no reliable D call. Trimming cost V 3 bases and J 4 bases, with 16 bases left between them. From germline, CDR1 is DFQATT and CDR2 SNEGSKA (reference sequence). The CDR3 length is 14 residues. The CDR3 loop reads CSASPVSQTYEQYF. The CDR3 region has the DNA TGCAGTGCTAGTCCAGTCTCCCAAACATACGAGCAGTACTTC.